Listed below are T cell receptor beta chains from one sample, sequenced in a study of CD8+CD57+ T cells in acquired aplastic anemia. One entry per CDR3 protein, called by TCRdb with MiXCR from the reads. The top ten clones hold 1.1% of a sample with 200,000 to 250,000 distinct CDR3 sequences, roughly 35% of them seen once. The specimen sequenced was sorted CD4+, CD8+, or CD8+CD57+ T cells (not recorded which) from PBMCs. These receptors originate from a human donor in good health, serving as a control. Both conserved end residues are part of each CDR3. The D gene is left open where the match is weak. Clone size is given for some rows only: seen once, a few or many times, or a class if the clone is expanded.

clone_size: NA
j_call: TRBJ1-2
d_call: TRBD1
v_call: TRBV28
cdr3_aa: CASSPTGGANYGYTF
cdr3_nt: TGTGCCAGCAGTCCGACAGGGGGCGCTAACTATGGCTACACCTTC

clone_size: NA
j_call: TRBJ2-7
d_call: NA
v_call: TRBV2
cdr3_aa: CASSEQDRGGQYF
cdr3_nt: TGTGCCAGCAGTGAACAGGACCGGGGTGGGCAGTACTTC

clone_size: many
j_call: TRBJ2-7
d_call: NA
v_call: TRBV5-1
cdr3_aa: CASSPKNSGYEQYF
cdr3_nt: TGCGCCAGCAGCCCAAAAAATAGCGGATACGAGCAGTACTTC

clone_size: many
j_call: TRBJ1-5
d_call: NA
v_call: TRBV20-1
cdr3_aa: CSAEREGISQPQHF
cdr3_nt: TGCAGTGCTGAGCGAGAGGGTATAAGTCAGCCCCAGCATTTT

clone_size: once
j_call: TRBJ2-5
d_call: NA
v_call: TRBV7-9
cdr3_aa: CASSPGAKTVQETQYF
cdr3_nt: TGTGCCAGCAGCCCGGGGGCGAAGACGGTGCAAGAGACCCAGTACTTC

clone_size: many
j_call: TRBJ2-3
d_call: NA
v_call: TRBV7-6
cdr3_aa: CASSSSLDTQYF
cdr3_nt: TGTGCCAGCAGCTCCTCACTGGATACGCAGTATTTT

clone_size: many
j_call: TRBJ2-1
d_call: TRBD2
v_call: TRBV4-2
cdr3_aa: CASSQMGLAVSDEQFF
cdr3_nt: TGTGCCAGCAGCCAAATGGGACTAGCGGTGTCCGATGAGCAGTTCTTC

clone_size: NA
j_call: TRBJ1-1
d_call: TRBD1
v_call: TRBV3-1
cdr3_aa: CASSPDRTGGLTFF
cdr3_nt: TGTGCCAGCAGCCCCGACCGGACAGGGGGCTTGACTTTCTTT

clone_size: many
j_call: TRBJ2-5
d_call: NA
v_call: TRBV30
cdr3_aa: CAWSAWGETQYF
cdr3_nt: TGTGCCTGGAGTGCTTGGGGAGAGACCCAGTACTTC

clone_size: many
j_call: TRBJ2-1
d_call: TRBD1
v_call: TRBV7-2
cdr3_aa: CASSPGTGRYNEQFF
cdr3_nt: TGTGCCAGCAGCCCCGGGACAGGGAGATACAATGAGCAGTTCTTC

clone_size: many
j_call: TRBJ2-7
d_call: NA
v_call: TRBV5-5
cdr3_aa: CASSFRDTYEQYF
cdr3_nt: TGTGCCAGCAGCTTTAGGGATACCTACGAGCAGTACTTC

clone_size: few
j_call: TRBJ1-2
d_call: NA
v_call: TRBV6-1
cdr3_aa: CASMFDKDTKVNGYTF
cdr3_nt: TGTGCCAGCATGTTTGATAAGGACACCAAGGTGAATGGCTACACCTTC

clone_size: NA
j_call: TRBJ2-3
d_call: NA
v_call: TRBV11-3
cdr3_aa: CASSLLSTSLPYF
cdr3_nt: TGTGCCAGCAGCTTACTTTCAACTAGTCTCCCGTATTTT

clone_size: few
j_call: TRBJ2-7
d_call: NA
v_call: TRBV18
cdr3_aa: CASSPGSEYEQYF
cdr3_nt: TGTGCCAGCTCACCAGGCAGCGAGTACGAGCAGTACTTC

clone_size: NA
j_call: TRBJ2-1
d_call: TRBD2
v_call: TRBV11-2
cdr3_aa: CASSVVGGLAGNYNEQFF
cdr3_nt: TGTGCCAGCAGCGTTGTTGGAGGTCTAGCGGGAAATTACAATGAGCAGTTCTTC

clone_size: many
j_call: TRBJ1-3
d_call: NA
v_call: TRBV10-3
cdr3_aa: CAISDPGLLSGNTIYF
cdr3_nt: TGTGCCATCAGTGATCCCGGGTTACTCTCTGGAAACACCATATATTTT

clone_size: NA
j_call: TRBJ1-2
d_call: TRBD1
v_call: TRBV6-1
cdr3_aa: CASSRQGEGYTF
cdr3_nt: TGTGCCAGCAGCCGACAGGGTGAGGGCTACACCTTC

clone_size: many
j_call: TRBJ2-7
d_call: TRBD1
v_call: TRBV9
cdr3_aa: CASSPGTGNPYEQYF
cdr3_nt: TGTGCCAGCAGCCCCGGGACAGGGAATCCCTACGAGCAGTACTTC

clone_size: NA
j_call: TRBJ1-5
d_call: NA
v_call: TRBV2
cdr3_aa: CASRDSLLQPQHF
cdr3_nt: TGTGCCAGCAGAGACAGTCTCCTTCAGCCCCAGCATTTT

clone_size: many
j_call: TRBJ1-1
d_call: NA
v_call: TRBV20-1
cdr3_aa: CSASGAAEAFF
cdr3_nt: TGCAGTGCTAGTGGAGCGGCAGAAGCTTTCTTT

clone_size: many
j_call: TRBJ1-1
d_call: NA
v_call: TRBV12-3/TRBV12-4
cdr3_aa: CASSLTRYGDTEAFF
cdr3_nt: TGTGCCAGCAGTCTGACCCGATATGGAGACACTGAAGCTTTCTTT

clone_size: many
j_call: TRBJ1-1
d_call: NA
v_call: TRBV28
cdr3_aa: CASTVDHGTEAFF
cdr3_nt: TGTGCCAGCACCGTTGATCATGGGACTGAAGCTTTCTTT

clone_size: NA
j_call: TRBJ2-3
d_call: NA
v_call: TRBV10-3
cdr3_aa: CASSYSSGEADTQYF
cdr3_nt: TGTGCCAGCAGTTACTCCTCGGGCGAGGCGGATACGCAGTATTTT

clone_size: many
j_call: TRBJ1-2
d_call: NA
v_call: TRBV24-1
cdr3_aa: CATSGRGREGYTF
cdr3_nt: TGTGCCACCAGTGGCAGGGGAAGGGAAGGCTACACCTTC

clone_size: many
j_call: TRBJ2-5
d_call: NA
v_call: TRBV4-1
cdr3_aa: CASSPQEFQETQYF
cdr3_nt: TGCGCCAGCAGCCCACAGGAGTTCCAAGAGACCCAGTACTTC

clone_size: many
j_call: TRBJ2-3
d_call: TRBD2
v_call: TRBV7-2
cdr3_aa: CASSAPGLPGDTQYF
cdr3_nt: TGTGCCAGCAGCGCACCGGGACTACCAGGGGATACGCAGTATTTT

clone_size: many
j_call: TRBJ1-2
d_call: NA
v_call: TRBV19
cdr3_aa: CASSMAGDYGYTF
cdr3_nt: TGTGCCAGTAGTATGGCAGGTGACTATGGCTACACCTTC

clone_size: NA
j_call: TRBJ1-6
d_call: TRBD1
v_call: TRBV2
cdr3_aa: CASSGQGTHSPLHF
cdr3_nt: TGTGCCAGCAGTGGACAGGGGACACATTCACCCCTCCACTTT

clone_size: many
j_call: TRBJ1-1
d_call: NA
v_call: TRBV29-1
cdr3_aa: CSVERLWGNTEAFF
cdr3_nt: TGCAGCGTTGAACGTTTATGGGGAAACACTGAAGCTTTCTTT

clone_size: NA
j_call: TRBJ2-1
d_call: TRBD1
v_call: TRBV24-1
cdr3_aa: CATSDTGQGFSYNEQFF
cdr3_nt: TGTGCCACCAGTGATACGGGACAGGGCTTCTCCTACAATGAGCAGTTCTTC

clone_size: NA
j_call: TRBJ2-3
d_call: TRBD2
v_call: TRBV11-1
cdr3_aa: CASSPDHGLAGTTDTQYF
cdr3_nt: TGTGCCAGCAGCCCCGACCATGGGCTAGCGGGGACCACAGATACGCAGTATTTT